This TCR beta chain was observed in a study of regulatory T cells in long-lasting Graves disease. About this clonotype itself: Its antigen is undetermined.

The authors built TCR beta libraries using iRepertoire HTBI primers and Arm-PCR of CDR3 regions. TCRdb passed the multiplex PCR reads through MiXCR, listing each CDR3 protein once. The data contain 500,000 to 800,000 distinct CDR3 sequences, 30% of them singletons. The time point: persistent/refractory GD, antithyroid drugs over 5 years with positive TRAb. PBMC RNA served as the TCR library source. Trimming shortened V by 1 base and J by 4 bases, and 13 bases separated the two germline ends. This CDR3 contains 15 residues. Germline V CDR1 and CDR2: MGHRA, YSYEKL. Study-wide points: Newly diagnosed disease favored TRBV20-1 and TRBJ2-1 over persistent disease.

The input for sequencing was peripheral blood mononuclear cells (PBMCs), taken when the disease was refractory, from a patient treated with antithyroid drugs. The chain combines TRBV4-1 with TRBJ1-2; D is possibly TRBD1 (5 bases). This sequence originates from a female donor with Graves disease. This chain's CDR3 is CASSQGRAGPYGYTF. In DNA, the CDR3 is TGCGCCAGCAGCCAAGGACGCGCAGGGCCCTATGGCTACACCTTC.